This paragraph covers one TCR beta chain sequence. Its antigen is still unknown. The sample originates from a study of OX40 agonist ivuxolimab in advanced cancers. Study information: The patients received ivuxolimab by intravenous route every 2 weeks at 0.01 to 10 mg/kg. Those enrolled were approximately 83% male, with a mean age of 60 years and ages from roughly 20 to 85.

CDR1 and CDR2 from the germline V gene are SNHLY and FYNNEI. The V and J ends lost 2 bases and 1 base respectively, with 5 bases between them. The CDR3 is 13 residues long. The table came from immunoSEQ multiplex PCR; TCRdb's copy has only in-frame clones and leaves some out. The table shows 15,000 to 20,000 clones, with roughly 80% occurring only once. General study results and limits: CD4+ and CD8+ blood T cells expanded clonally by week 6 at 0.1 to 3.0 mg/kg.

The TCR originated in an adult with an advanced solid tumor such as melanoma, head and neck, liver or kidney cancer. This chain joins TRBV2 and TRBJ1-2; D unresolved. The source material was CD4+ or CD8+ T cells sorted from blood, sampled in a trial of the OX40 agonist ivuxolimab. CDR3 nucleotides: TGTGCCAGCAGTGAAAGGGTTAACTATGGCTACACCTTC. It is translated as CASSERVNYGYTF.